Each of the 19 T cell receptor beta chains below was sequenced from the same sample in a study of T cells in localized non-small cell lung cancer. Clones were sequenced by immunoSEQ multiplex PCR, and TCRdb holds only the in-frame ones, with some missing. Of about 82,000 clones listed, around three quarters are singletons. The input for sequencing was PBMCs, taken before any cancer treatment. Receptor source: a man aged 35-75 years with stage II squamous cell lung carcinoma.

This chain joins TRBV27 and TRBJ2-5; D might be TRBD1 or TRBD2, each matching 5 bases. V dropped 3 bases and J dropped 5 bases, with 19 bases sitting between them. Germline V gene data show CDR1 as MNHEY and CDR2 as SMNVEV (reference sequence). The CDR3 totals 16 residues. This CDR3 reads CASSFNRQGWRETQYF. CDR3 in DNA: TGTGCCAGCAGTTTTAATAGGCAGGGATGGAGGGAGACCCAGTACTTC.

This chain links TRBV15 with TRBJ1-3; D is unclear. The germline V gene encodes CDR1 LNHNV and CDR2 YYDKDF (reference sequence). The V gene lost 4 bases and the J gene lost 4 bases, with 8 bases spanning the gap. The CDR3 contains 13 residues. The CDR3 reads CATSTHLGNTIYF. In nucleotides, the CDR3 is TGTGCCACCAGCACCCATTTGGGAAACACCATATATTTT.

J is TRBJ2-3 and V is TRBV19; D gene ambiguous. Germline CDR1 is LNHDA and CDR2 is SQIVND (reference sequence). Trimming took 7 bases from V and 5 from J, leaving 13 bases between them. This CDR3 is 13 amino acids long. As DNA, the CDR3 is TGTGCCAGTAACTCCCGCACGGGAGATACGCAGTATTTT. Its protein is CASNSRTGDTQYF.

The J gene is TRBJ2-7, the V gene TRBV6-6; TRBD2 matches 10 bases. The ends lost 10 bases at V and 7 bases at J; junction bases unmatched: 10. This CDR3 has 13 residues. The germline V gene encodes CDR1 MNHNY and CDR2 SVGAGI (reference sequence). The CDR3 sequence: CAISSGSLGEQYF. CDR3 sequence (DNA): TGTGCCATTTCTAGCGGGAGCCTGGGAGAGCAGTACTTC.

V and J are TRBV7-9 and TRBJ2-3; no firm D call. Germline-derived CDR1 and CDR2 are SEHNR and FQNEAQ (reference sequence). V lost 1 base and J lost 5, with 4 bases in between. This CDR3 spans 12 amino acids. CDR3 coding DNA: TGTGCCAGCAGCTTAGAGAAAGATACGCAGTATTTT. This gives the protein CASSLEKDTQYF.

This clone was picked up one time. The chain uses TRBV7-3 and TRBJ1-5; 7 bases map to TRBD1. V lost 5 bases, J lost 3 bases, and 7 bases stayed unmatched. Germline V gene sequence: CDR1 SGHTA, CDR2 FQGTGA. CDR3 length: 15 residues. The CDR3 region is CASSPRQGYNQPQHF. The CDR3 nucleotides are TGTGCCAGCAGCCCGAGACAGGGCTACAATCAGCCCCAGCATTTT. Filled out from reference TRBV7-3 and TRBJ1-5, the complete variable domain reads GAGVSQTPSNKVTEKGKYVELRCDPISGHTALYWYRQSLGQGPEFLIYFQGTGAADDSGLPNDRFFAVRPEGSVSTLKIQRTERGDSAVYLCASSPRQGYNQPQHFGDGTRLSIL.

J is TRBJ1-1 and V is TRBV28; 7 bases are a match to TRBD1. CDR1 MDHEN and CDR2 SYDVKM come from the germline V gene. This CDR3 has 14 amino acids. J lost 6 bases, V lost 5 bases, and 9 bases had no gene match. DNA of the CDR3: TGTGCCAGCAGTGTCGCCAGGGGGGCGCCTGAAGCTTTCTTT. It yields the protein CASSVARGAPEAFF.

This chain uses TRBV5-8 with TRBJ1-5; no firm D call. V gave up 0 bases and J gave up 4 bases, with 5 bases separating them. This CDR3 has 13 residues. The germline V gene has CDR1 SGHTS and CDR2 YDEGEE. CDR3 nucleotide sequence: TGTGCCAGCAGCTTGGCCGTGAATCAGCCCCAGCATTTT. Translating gives CASSLAVNQPQHF.

The chain couples TRBV6-5 to TRBJ2-3; 14 bases are a match to TRBD2. V was clipped by 2 bases and J by 6 bases; unmatched bases: 4. Germline V gene lookup returns CDR1 MNHEY and CDR2 SVGAGI. The CDR3 extends over 16 amino acids. The CDR3 bases are TGTGCCAGCAGTTACCCGACTAGCGGGGGGGAGGATACGCAGTATTTT. Protein product: CASSYPTSGGEDTQYF.

This clone showed up just a few times. The chain links TRBV28 to TRBJ1-2, with D unresolved. The CDR3 runs to 16 residues. Trimming cost V 3 bases and J 6 bases, with 20 bases left between them. Germline CDR1 and CDR2: MDHEN and SYDVKM. The CDR3 nucleotides read TGTGCCAGCAGTTTCTCGGTGGGATTGATGCCAGATGGCTACACCTTC. Its protein product is CASSFSVGLMPDGYTF.

The sample holds one count of this clone. In DNA, the CDR3 is TGTGCCAGCAGCGAATTACCCGCGGGGTGGGGTAATTCACCCCTCCACTTT. Residues: CASSELPAGWGNSPLHF. The genes are TRBV11-2 and TRBJ1-6; D call uncertain. The germline V and J ends were trimmed by 5 bases and 6 bases, with 20 bases remaining between them. The CDR3 runs to 17 residues. Per germline, CDR1 SGHAT and CDR2 FQNNGV.

The rearrangement uses TRBV14 and TRBJ2-7; 11 bases fit TRBD2. Unmatched junction bases numbered 6, after V lost 1 base and J lost 1 base. The CDR3 length is 17 residues. The V gene's germline CDR1 is SGHDN and CDR2 FVKESK. CDR3 DNA sequence: TGTGCCAGCAGCCAAGTGACTAGCGGGATTGAATCCTACGAGCAGTACTTC. Amino acid sequence: CASSQVTSGIESYEQYF. Drawing the rest from reference TRBV14 and TRBJ2-7, the complete variable domain is EAGVTQFPSHSVIEKGQTVTLRCDPISGHDNLYWYRRVMGKEIKFLLHFVKESKQDESGMPNNRFLAERTGGTYSTLKVQPAELEDSGVYFCASSQVTSGIESYEQYFGPGTRLTVT.

This clone has a handful of counts. The DNA of the CDR3 is TGCGCCAGCAGCTTGTATTCGGGTAGCGATTCACCCCTCCACTTT. Its translation: CASSLYSGSDSPLHF. The J gene is TRBJ1-6, the V gene TRBV5-1; no clear D gene. This CDR3 is 15 amino acids long. CDR1 and CDR2 (germline): SGHRS, YFSETQ. V gave up 1 base and J gave up 8 bases, with 13 bases separating them.

V is TRBV6-5 and J is TRBJ2-1, with 10 bases lining up with TRBD2. This CDR3 spans 15 amino acids. Germline CDR1 is MNHEY and CDR2 is SVGAGI. Trimming at V came to 6 bases and at J to 6 bases, leaving 8 bases not matched to a gene. CDR3 DNA: TGTGCCAGCAGACCAAGCGGGAGGGCGGCCAATGAGCAGTTCTTC. It is translated as CASRPSGRAANEQFF.

V usage is TRBV7-9 and J usage is TRBJ1-4, with TRBD1 matching over 10 bases. V lost 5 bases to trimming and J lost 7 bases; unmatched junction nucleotides: 7. The germline CDR1 and CDR2 sequences are SEHNR and FQNEAQ (reference sequence). This CDR3 is built from 15 residues. This CDR3 is CASSTRTGGTEKLFF. The CDR3, as DNA: TGTGCCAGCAGCACCCGGACAGGGGGAACTGAAAAACTGTTTTTT. The whole variable domain, filled in from reference TRBV7-9 and TRBJ1-4, reads DTGVSQNPRHKITKRGQNVTFRCDPISEHNRLYWYRQTLGQGPEFLTYFQNEAQLEKSRLLSDRFSAERPKGSFSTLEIQRTEQGDSAMYLCASSTRTGGTEKLFFGSGTQLSVL.

The chain carries TRBV4-1 and TRBJ2-4; D is unclear. From germline, CDR1 is MGHRA and CDR2 YSYEKL. This CDR3 spans 15 amino acids. The ends were cut back, 3 bases at V and 0 bases at J, with 9 bases in the middle. This CDR3 reads CASSHPLKAKNIQYF. CDR3 sequence (DNA): TGCGCCAGCAGCCACCCCTTGAAAGCCAAAAACATTCAGTACTTC.

This clone occurred a few times. The chain couples TRBV6-5 to TRBJ1-2; tentative D call: TRBD1 (5 bases). Trimming took off 2 bases at V and 6 bases at J, with 10 bases between the two ends. CDR3 length: 13 residues. The germline CDR1 and CDR2 sequences are MNHEY and SVGAGI. In nucleotides, the CDR3 is TGTGCCAGCAGTTACGGGACGAAGGATGGCTACACCTTC. Its protein is CASSYGTKDGYTF.

This chain uses TRBV28 with TRBJ1-5, with 9 bases fitting TRBD1. The ends lost 6 bases at V and 11 bases at J; junction bases unmatched: 11. The CDR3 totals 14 residues. The germline CDR1 and CDR2 sequences are MDHEN and SYDVKM. In DNA form, the CDR3 reads TGTGCCAGCAGAAATGGACAGGGGTTCAAGGCCCAGCATTTT. Residues: CASRNGQGFKAQHF.

This clone has a single count. The rearrangement joins TRBV25-1 to TRBJ1-1; the D gene is possibly TRBD1 (6 bases). The CDR3 extends over 12 amino acids. Trimming removed 4 bases at V and 6 bases at J, with 9 bases between. Germline V CDR1 and CDR2: MGHDK, SYGVNS. The CDR3 protein is CASSGQAAEAFF. CDR3 sequence (DNA): TGTGCCAGCAGTGGACAGGCCGCTGAAGCTTTCTTT.